Following are 32 T cell receptor beta chains from one sample sequenced in a study of blood T cell repertoires in COVID-19. Some clones are missing from TCRdb's copy, which holds only in-frame ones; the method was immunoSEQ multiplex PCR. The sample holds hundreds of thousands of clones, roughly nine tenths seen once. The sequencing input was PBMCs or T cells enriched from blood (not recorded which). The receptors were sampled from a woman younger than 45 who had recovered from COVID-19.

Points on this clone: At one end, the junction sequence differs from germline, possibly due to a read error. The genes are TRBV13 and TRBJ1-1, with a possible D match to TRBD1 (6 bases). This CDR3 contains 13 residues. Germline loops: CDR1 PRHDT, CDR2 FYEKMQ (reference sequence). The CDR3 protein is CASSVGTGREAFF. The CDR3 bases are TGTGCCAGCAGCGTAGGTACAGGGAGAGAAGCTTTCTTT.

The chain joins TRBV10-3 to TRBJ2-1; D remains ambiguous. The CDR3 sequence is 13 residues long. Trimming removed 8 bases from V and 4 bases from J, with 12 bases in between. Germline V gene data show CDR1 as ENHRY and CDR2 as SYGVKD. This CDR3 reads CAIAPGTYNEQFF. In DNA, the CDR3 is TGTGCCATCGCGCCAGGAACATACAATGAGCAGTTCTTC.

CDR3 residues: CASSPIANQPQHF. In DNA form, the CDR3 reads TGTGCCAGCAGCCCGATAGCAAATCAGCCCCAGCATTTT. The rearrangement uses TRBV7-8 and TRBJ1-5, with no clear D. CDR1 and CDR2 from the germline V gene are SGHVS and FQNEAQ. The V and J ends lost 5 bases and 4 bases respectively, with 9 bases between them. This CDR3 comprises 13 residues.

The rearrangement uses TRBV27 and TRBJ1-3, with 7 bases that match TRBD1. Per germline, CDR1 MNHEY and CDR2 SMNVEV (reference sequence). The CDR3 is 14 residues long. V trimming: 6 bases; J trimming: 0 bases; junction bases outside the gene matches: 2. CDR3: CASRQGTSGNTIYF. DNA of the CDR3: TGTGCCAGCAGACAGGGGACCTCTGGAAACACCATATATTTT.

The rearrangement joins TRBV28 to TRBJ2-3; a weak D match, TRBD2 (6 bases). This CDR3 has 15 amino acids. V dropped 7 bases and J dropped 0 bases, with 14 bases sitting between them. CDR1 MDHEN and CDR2 SYDVKM come from the germline V gene. The CDR3 reads CASNSPGESTDTQYF. The CDR3 DNA is TGTGCCAGCAACTCCCCGGGAGAGAGCACAGATACGCAGTATTTT.

The chain joins TRBV5-1 to TRBJ2-1; 7 bases align to TRBD2. The junction had 8 bases not matched to a gene; V was cut back by 5 bases and J by 9 bases. Germline V gives CDR1 SGHRS, CDR2 YFSETQ. The CDR3 runs to 13 residues. The CDR3 nucleotides read TGCGCCAGCAGGCGTGGACTAGAGGGTGAGCAGTTCTTC. Translating gives CASRRGLEGEQFF.

V is TRBV2 and J is TRBJ2-5, with 7 bases that match TRBD2. V shed 8 bases, J shed 2 bases, and the junction held 5 bases outside the gene matches. Germline assignment: CDR1 SNHLY and CDR2 FYNNEI. This CDR3 has 13 amino acids. The chain's CDR3 is CASGLELQETQYF. CDR3 coding DNA: TGTGCCAGCGGACTAGAGCTTCAAGAGACCCAGTACTTC.

The chain links TRBV2 to TRBJ2-7; a possible D gene is TRBD1 (5 bases). The CDR3 is 12 amino acids. Germline V gene lookup returns CDR1 SNHLY and CDR2 FYNNEI. V lost 6 bases to trimming and J lost 10 bases, with 16 bases between them. The CDR3 region is CASSEHQGRQYF. The CDR3 region has the DNA TGTGCCAGCAGCGAACACCAGGGTAGACAGTACTTC.

The chain recombines TRBV7-8 with TRBJ2-1; D is perhaps TRBD2 (6 bases). Germline assignment: CDR1 SGHVS and CDR2 FQNEAQ. Trimming pared 5 bases from V and 0 bases from J, leaving 20 bases between. The CDR3 has 18 residues. The CDR3 sequence: CASSRPGTSPSSYNEQFF. CDR3 DNA sequence: TGTGCCAGCAGCCGGCCGGGGACTTCCCCGAGCTCCTACAATGAGCAGTTCTTC.

The rearrangement joins TRBV19 to TRBJ1-2; D ambiguous. The CDR3 extends over 13 amino acids. Per the germline V gene, CDR1 is LNHDA and CDR2 is SQIVND (reference sequence). Trimming removed 2 bases from V and 3 bases from J, with 7 bases in between. CDR3 protein: CASSIFGDYGYTF. The CDR3 coding sequence is TGTGCCAGTAGTATATTCGGGGACTATGGCTACACCTTC.

The rearrangement links TRBV19 to TRBJ1-2; D is ambiguous. The V gene's germline CDR1 is LNHDA and CDR2 SQIVND (reference sequence). The V end lost 4 bases, the J end lost 0 bases, and 9 bases lay between the germline ends. The CDR3 is made up of 14 amino acids. The CDR3: CASSRLRANYGYTF. In DNA form, the CDR3 reads TGTGCCAGTAGTAGACTCAGAGCTAACTATGGCTACACCTTC.

The chain links TRBV25-1 to TRBJ1-1, with a possible D match to TRBD1 (5 bases). CDR1 is MGHDK, CDR2 SYGVNS, per germline. The CDR3 spans 14 residues. Trimming removed 1 base from V and 4 bases from J, with 10 bases in between. The CDR3 here is CASSELWGGTEAFF. The CDR3 nucleotides read TGTGCCAGCAGTGAATTGTGGGGGGGCACTGAAGCTTTCTTT.

V gene TRBV4-1 combines with J gene TRBJ1-2, with unresolved D. The V end was cut by 0 bases, the J end by 11 bases, with 13 bases between. Germline CDR1 reads MGHRA; CDR2 reads YSYEKL. CDR3 length: 13 amino acids. CDR3 region: CASSQDFDSVYTF. The CDR3 DNA sequence: TGCGCCAGCAGCCAAGATTTTGATTCGGTTTACACCTTC.

J is TRBJ2-5 and V is TRBV7-8; 9 nucleotides match TRBD2. This CDR3 contains 16 residues. Trimming cost V 5 bases and J 6 bases; bases outside gene matches: 13. Germline V lookup: CDR1 SGHVS, CDR2 FQNEAQ. DNA of the CDR3: TGTGCCAGCAGCCCTTGGACTAGCGAGACGCGGCAGACCCAGTACTTC. This encodes CASSPWTSETRQTQYF. Drawing the rest from reference TRBV7-8 and TRBJ2-5, the complete variable domain is GAGVSQSPRYKVAKRGQDVALRCDPISGHVSLFWYQQALGQGPEFLTYFQNEAQLDKSGLPSDRFFAERPEGSVSTLKIQRTQQEDSAVYLCASSPWTSETRQTQYFGPGTRLLVL.

The rearrangement links TRBV6-5 to TRBJ2-7; 9 positions agree with TRBD1. CDR3 length: 14 residues. The germline gives CDR1 MNHEY, CDR2 SVGAGI. J gave up 0 bases and V 6 bases, and 3 bases lay outside the gene matches. As DNA, the CDR3 is TGTGCCAGCAGGGACAGGGGTGACTCCTACGAGCAGTACTTC. It specifies CASRDRGDSYEQYF.

This chain connects TRBV5-8 to TRBJ2-3; D unclear. Looked up from germline, CDR1 is SGHTS and CDR2 is YDEGEE. Trimming stripped 4 bases from V and 0 bases from J, with 12 bases between. CDR3 size: 15 residues. In DNA form, the CDR3 reads TGTGCCAGCAGCCTCGAGCCGAGGAGCACAGATACGCAGTATTTT. This encodes CASSLEPRSTDTQYF.

The chain uses TRBV5-1 and TRBJ2-1; TRBD1 matches at 8 bases. In germline, CDR1 is SGHRS, CDR2 YFSETQ. The CDR3 totals 14 residues. The junction had 4 bases not matched to a gene; V was cut back by 4 bases and J by 4 bases. The CDR3 nucleotides are TGCGCCAGCAGCCCACAGGGGGGTTACAATGAGCAGTTCTTC. Its translation is CASSPQGGYNEQFF.

V and J are TRBV3-1 (or the pseudogene TRBV3-2) and TRBJ2-1; 8 nucleotides match TRBD1. The CDR3 length is 17 residues. V trimming: 5 bases; J trimming: 4 bases; junction bases outside the gene matches: 13. CDR1 is LGHDT and CDR2 is YNNKEL in the germline V gene (reference sequence). In DNA form, the CDR3 reads TGTGCCAGCAGCACCCGAGGGACAGGAGGTTCTTACAATGAGCAGTTCTTC. Translation gives CASSTRGTGGSYNEQFF.

This sequence joins TRBV6-5 and TRBJ1-3, with 7 bases identical to TRBD1. V gave up 2 bases and J gave up 0 bases; unmatched junction bases: 4. Germline assignment: CDR1 MNHEY and CDR2 SVGAGI. The CDR3 runs 16 residues. CDR3 nucleotides: TGTGCCAGCAGTTACGGGACAGAGTACTCTGGAAACACCATATATTTT. Translated: CASSYGTEYSGNTIYF.

This chain links TRBV15 with TRBJ2-1, with a possible D match to TRBD2 (6 bases). The CDR3 consists of 12 residues. Looked up from germline, CDR1 is LNHNV and CDR2 is YYDKDF (reference sequence). The V end was cut by 6 bases, the J end by 10 bases, with 13 bases between. The DNA for the CDR3 is TGTGCCACCAGGGGAGGAAGTGTGGAGCAGTTCTTC. It yields the protein CATRGGSVEQFF.

The chain carries TRBV7-2 and TRBJ2-1; 7 nucleotides line up with TRBD2. The CDR3 is 18 amino acids. J gave up 5 bases and V 3 bases, and 16 bases lay outside the gene matches. CDR1 is SGHTA, CDR2 FQGNSA, per germline. The CDR3 protein is CASSFRGLGSGPHNEQFF. The CDR3 bases are TGTGCCAGCAGCTTCCGGGGGTTGGGTAGCGGGCCGCACAATGAGCAGTTCTTC.

This chain connects TRBV3-1 (or the pseudogene TRBV3-2) to TRBJ1-1, with 9 bases fitting TRBD1. With V trimmed by 0 bases and J by 5 bases, 4 bases remained unmatched. The germline gives CDR1 LGHDT, CDR2 YNNKEL (reference sequence). The CDR3 sequence is 15 residues long. CDR3 DNA: TGTGCCAGCAGCCAAGAGGGACAGGGACGGACTGAAGCTTTCTTT. This encodes CASSQEGQGRTEAFF.

The chain employs TRBV3-1 (or the pseudogene TRBV3-2) and TRBJ2-7; possible D gene TRBD1, 5 bases. Between the trimmed V and J ends, which lost 1 base and 2 bases, there was a span of 12 bases. There are 15 residues in the CDR3. Germline lookup yields CDR1 LGHDT and CDR2 YNNKEL (reference sequence). CDR3 sequence (DNA): TGTGCCAGCAGCCAAGGGGGCGGTTCTACCTACGAGCAGTACTTC. It encodes CASSQGGGSTYEQYF.

The V call is TRBV7-9, the J call TRBJ1-2; D gene uncertain. Germline V gene data show CDR1 as SEHNR and CDR2 as FQNEAQ (reference sequence). Trimming took off 4 bases at V and 6 bases at J, with 15 bases between the two ends. This CDR3 is built from 14 residues. The CDR3 sequence is CASSSGEGSNGYTF. CDR3 DNA: TGTGCCAGCAGCTCCGGGGAGGGTAGCAATGGCTACACCTTC.

The V and J genes are TRBV2 and TRBJ2-1; TRBD2 matches 11 bases. The germline V gene encodes CDR1 SNHLY and CDR2 FYNNEI. The V and J ends lost 6 bases and 7 bases, in that order; junction bases with no gene match: 8. The length of the CDR3 is 15 residues. Written as DNA, the CDR3 is TGTGCCAGCAGGGCCCTAGCGGGGGGTGCTAATGAGCAGTTCTTC. It encodes CASRALAGGANEQFF.

The rearrangement links TRBV6-5 to TRBJ1-3, with 8 bases aligning to TRBD1. CDR3 length: 15 residues. The ends lost 6 bases at V and 2 bases at J; junction bases unmatched: 6. Germline V lookup: CDR1 MNHEY, CDR2 SVGAGI. The CDR3 coding sequence is TGTGCCAGCAGCCAAGACAGGGGCGCTGGAAACACCATATATTTT. This sequence encodes CASSQDRGAGNTIYF.

This chain connects TRBV14 to TRBJ2-7, with 11 bases aligning to TRBD2. CDR3 size: 15 residues. Germline V gives CDR1 SGHDN, CDR2 FVKESK. J gave up 6 bases and V 3 bases, and 7 bases lay outside the gene matches. The CDR3, as DNA: TGTGCCAGCAGCCAGGCAGGACTAGCGGGTGGCGAGCAGTACTTC. This translates into CASSQAGLAGGEQYF.

The rearrangement joins TRBV6-4 to TRBJ1-2; 10 nucleotides agree with TRBD1. This CDR3 is built from 18 residues. The trim removed 7 bases at V and 7 bases at J, leaving 21 bases unmatched. Germline V gives CDR1 MRHNA, CDR2 SNTAGT. The CDR3 DNA reads as TGTGCCAGCAATAAACCGCCGGGGACAGGGGACGAAAATGGTGGCTACACCTTC. Residues: CASNKPPGTGDENGGYTF.

This CDR3 reads CASSLAGTSGGPSSYNEQFF. In DNA form, the CDR3 reads TGTGCCAGCAGCTTGGCGGGGACTAGCGGGGGGCCGAGCTCCTACAATGAGCAGTTCTTC. The chain carries TRBV5-5 and TRBJ2-1; 15 bases map to TRBD2. This CDR3 has 20 residues. Trimming cost V 0 bases and J 0 bases; bases outside gene matches: 7. Germline V gene lookup returns CDR1 SGHKS and CDR2 YYEKEE (reference sequence).

In its sample, this clone was seen once. The chain is built from TRBV28 and TRBJ2-4; weak D call: TRBD2 (6 bases). V lost 5 bases, J lost 4 bases, and 12 bases lay in between. This CDR3 has 14 residues. Per germline, CDR1 MDHEN and CDR2 SYDVKM. CDR3 coding DNA: TGTGCCAGCAGTGTCGGGACTCTTAAAAACATTCAGTACTTC. Amino acid sequence: CASSVGTLKNIQYF.

The sample holds a few counts of this clone. The chain couples TRBV3-1 (or the pseudogene TRBV3-2) to TRBJ2-7; 7 positions match TRBD1. Trimming cost V 3 bases and J 3 bases; bases outside gene matches: 5. The CDR3 totals 14 residues. Germline lookup yields CDR1 LGHDT and CDR2 YNNKEL (reference sequence). The CDR3 bases are TGTGCCAGCAGCCAGGGCTACAGGGGCTACGAGCAGTACTTC. Translated, it gives CASSQGYRGYEQYF.

This chain joins TRBV28 and TRBJ2-4; D is ambiguous. Trimming removed 4 bases at V and 3 bases at J, with 16 bases between. Germline-derived CDR1 and CDR2 are MDHEN and SYDVKM. CDR3 length: 16 amino acids. DNA for the CDR3: TGTGCCAGCAGTTCTACACTACCTAATATCAAAAACATTCAGTACTTC. Protein: CASSSTLPNIKNIQYF.